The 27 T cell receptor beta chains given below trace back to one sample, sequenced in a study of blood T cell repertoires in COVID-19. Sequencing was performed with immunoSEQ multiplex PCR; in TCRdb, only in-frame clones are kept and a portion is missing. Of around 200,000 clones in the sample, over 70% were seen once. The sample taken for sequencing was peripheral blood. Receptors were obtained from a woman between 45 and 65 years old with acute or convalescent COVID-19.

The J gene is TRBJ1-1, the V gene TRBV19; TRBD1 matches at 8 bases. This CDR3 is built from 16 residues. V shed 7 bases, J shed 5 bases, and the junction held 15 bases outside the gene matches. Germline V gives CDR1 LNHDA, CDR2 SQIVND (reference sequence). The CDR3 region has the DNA TGTGCCAGTACCCCGGGACAGGAGCGTCCGGGGACTGAAGCTTTCTTT. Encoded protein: CASTPGQERPGTEAFF.

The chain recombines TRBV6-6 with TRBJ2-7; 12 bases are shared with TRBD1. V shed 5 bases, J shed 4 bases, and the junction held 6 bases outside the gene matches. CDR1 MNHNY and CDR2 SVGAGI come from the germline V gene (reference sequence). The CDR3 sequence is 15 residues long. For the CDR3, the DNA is TGTGCCAGCAGTGATCCGGGACAGGGGGCTTACGAGCAGTACTTC. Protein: CASSDPGQGAYEQYF.

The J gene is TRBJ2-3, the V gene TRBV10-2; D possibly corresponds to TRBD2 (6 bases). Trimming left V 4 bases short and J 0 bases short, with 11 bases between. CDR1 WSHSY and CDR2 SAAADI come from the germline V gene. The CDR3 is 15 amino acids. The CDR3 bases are TGCGCCAGCAGTGTTGTAGCGGCTAGCACAGATACGCAGTATTTT. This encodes CASSVVAASTDTQYF.

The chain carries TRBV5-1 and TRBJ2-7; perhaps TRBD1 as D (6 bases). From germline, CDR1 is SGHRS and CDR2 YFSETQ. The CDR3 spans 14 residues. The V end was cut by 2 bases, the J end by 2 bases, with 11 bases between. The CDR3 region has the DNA TGCGCCAGCAGCTTCACGACAGGAACCTACGAGCAGTACTTC. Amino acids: CASSFTTGTYEQYF.

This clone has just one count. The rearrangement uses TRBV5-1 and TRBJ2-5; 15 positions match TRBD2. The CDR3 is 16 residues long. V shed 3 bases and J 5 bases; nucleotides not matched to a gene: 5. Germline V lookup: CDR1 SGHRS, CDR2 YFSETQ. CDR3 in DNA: TGCGCCAGCAGCTCGGGACTAGCGGGAGGATGGGAGACCCAGTACTTC. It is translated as CASSSGLAGGWETQYF. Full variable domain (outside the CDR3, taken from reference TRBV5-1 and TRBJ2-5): KAGVTQTPRYLIKTRGQQVTLSCSPISGHRSVSWYQQTPGQGLQFLFEYFSETQRNKGNFPGRFSGRQFSNSRSEMNVSTLELGDSALYLCASSSGLAGGWETQYFGPGTRLLVL.

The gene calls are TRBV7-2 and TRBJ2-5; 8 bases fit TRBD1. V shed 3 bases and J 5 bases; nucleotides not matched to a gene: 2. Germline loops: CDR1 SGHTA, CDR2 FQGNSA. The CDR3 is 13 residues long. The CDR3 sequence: CASSLGQAETQYF. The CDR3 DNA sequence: TGTGCCAGCAGCTTGGGACAGGCGGAGACCCAGTACTTC.

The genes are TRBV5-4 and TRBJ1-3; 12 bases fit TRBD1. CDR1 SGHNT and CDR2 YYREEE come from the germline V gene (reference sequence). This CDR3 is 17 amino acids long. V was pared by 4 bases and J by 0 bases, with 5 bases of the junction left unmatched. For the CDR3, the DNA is TGTGCCAGCAGCGGGGGGACAGGGGGCTTCTCTGGAAACACCATATATTTT. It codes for CASSGGTGGFSGNTIYF.

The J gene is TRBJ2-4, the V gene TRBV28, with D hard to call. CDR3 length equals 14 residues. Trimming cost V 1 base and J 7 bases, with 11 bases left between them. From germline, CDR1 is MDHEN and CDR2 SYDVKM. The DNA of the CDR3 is TGTGCCAGCAGTTTATCGGCTAGGTCGAACATTCAGTACTTC. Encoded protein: CASSLSARSNIQYF. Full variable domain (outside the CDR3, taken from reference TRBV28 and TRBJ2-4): DVKVTQSSRYLVKRTGEKVFLECVQDMDHENMFWYRQDPGLGLRLIYFSYDVKMKEKGDIPEGYSVSREKKERFSLILESASTNQTSMYLCASSLSARSNIQYFGAGTRLSVL.

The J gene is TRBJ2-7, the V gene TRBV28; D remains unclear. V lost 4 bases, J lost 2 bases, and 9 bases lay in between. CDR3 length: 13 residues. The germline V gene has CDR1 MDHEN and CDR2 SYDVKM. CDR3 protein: CASSSPQAYEQYF. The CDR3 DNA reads TGTGCCAGCAGTTCGCCCCAGGCCTACGAGCAGTACTTC.

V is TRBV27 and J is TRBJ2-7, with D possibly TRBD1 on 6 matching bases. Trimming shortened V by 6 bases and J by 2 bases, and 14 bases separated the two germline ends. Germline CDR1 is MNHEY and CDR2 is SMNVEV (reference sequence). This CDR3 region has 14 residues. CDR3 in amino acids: CASRKGQSTYEQYF. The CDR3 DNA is TGTGCCAGCAGAAAAGGACAGTCCACCTACGAGCAGTACTTC.

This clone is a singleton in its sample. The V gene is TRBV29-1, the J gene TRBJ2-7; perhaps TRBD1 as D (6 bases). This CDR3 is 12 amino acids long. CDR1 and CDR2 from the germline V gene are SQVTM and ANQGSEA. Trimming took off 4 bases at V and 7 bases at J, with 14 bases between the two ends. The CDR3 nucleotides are TGCAGCGTTGCCGGACAGTCTGAAGAGCAGTACTTC. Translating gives CSVAGQSEEQYF.

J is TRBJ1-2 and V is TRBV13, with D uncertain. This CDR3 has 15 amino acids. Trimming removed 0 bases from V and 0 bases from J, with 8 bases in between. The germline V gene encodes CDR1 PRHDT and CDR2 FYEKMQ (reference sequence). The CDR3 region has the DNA TGTGCCAGCAGCTTAGGTCAGAGGACTAACTATGGCTACACCTTC. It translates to CASSLGQRTNYGYTF.

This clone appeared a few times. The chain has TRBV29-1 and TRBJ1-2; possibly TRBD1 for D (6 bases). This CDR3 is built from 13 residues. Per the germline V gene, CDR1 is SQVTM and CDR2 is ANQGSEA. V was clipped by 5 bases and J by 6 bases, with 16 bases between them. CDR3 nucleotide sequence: TGCAGCGTTCGTCGACAGGCGACCGATGGCTACACCTTC. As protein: CSVRRQATDGYTF.

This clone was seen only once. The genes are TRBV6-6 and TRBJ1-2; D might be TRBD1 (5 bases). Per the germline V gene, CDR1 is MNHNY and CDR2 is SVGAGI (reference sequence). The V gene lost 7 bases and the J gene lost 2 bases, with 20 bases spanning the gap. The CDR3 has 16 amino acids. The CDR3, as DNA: TGTGCCAGCACCAAGGAAAGCGGGGCCGCAAACTATGGCTACACCTTC. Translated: CASTKESGAANYGYTF.

CDR3 DNA: TGTGCCAGTCGGGACAGGTGGAACACTGAAGCTTTCTTT. Translation: CASRDRWNTEAFF. This rearrangement joins TRBV19 to TRBJ1-1; 8 bases line up with TRBD1. There are 13 residues in the CDR3. Germline V CDR1 and CDR2: LNHDA, SQIVND (reference sequence). J was trimmed by 1 base and V by 8 bases; bases with no gene match: 3.

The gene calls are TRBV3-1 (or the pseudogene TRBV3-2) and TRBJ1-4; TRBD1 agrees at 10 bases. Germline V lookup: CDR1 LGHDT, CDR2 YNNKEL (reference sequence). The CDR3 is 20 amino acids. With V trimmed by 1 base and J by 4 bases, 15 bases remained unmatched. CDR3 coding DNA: TGTGCCAGCAGCCAAGTGATGGGGACAGGGGTTTCGTATGGTAATGAAAAACTGTTTTTT. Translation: CASSQVMGTGVSYGNEKLFF.

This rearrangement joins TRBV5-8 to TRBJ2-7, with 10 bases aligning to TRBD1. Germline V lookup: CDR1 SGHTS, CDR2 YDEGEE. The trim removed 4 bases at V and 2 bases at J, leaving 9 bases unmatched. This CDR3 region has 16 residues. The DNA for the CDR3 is TGTGCCAGCAGCAACTGGGACAGGGGAATTACCTACGAGCAGTACTTC. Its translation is CASSNWDRGITYEQYF.

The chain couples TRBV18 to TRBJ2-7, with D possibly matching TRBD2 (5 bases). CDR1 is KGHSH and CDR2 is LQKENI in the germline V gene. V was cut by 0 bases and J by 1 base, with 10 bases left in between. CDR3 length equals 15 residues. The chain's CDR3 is CASSPPGAPSYEQYF. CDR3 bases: TGTGCCAGCTCACCACCGGGAGCCCCGTCCTACGAGCAGTACTTC.

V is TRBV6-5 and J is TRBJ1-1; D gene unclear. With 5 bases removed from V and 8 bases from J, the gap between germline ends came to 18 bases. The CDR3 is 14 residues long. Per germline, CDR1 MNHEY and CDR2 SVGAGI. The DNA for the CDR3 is TGTGCCAGCAGTCCCTATGGAGGAGGCGGGGAAGCTTTCTTT. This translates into CASSPYGGGGEAFF.

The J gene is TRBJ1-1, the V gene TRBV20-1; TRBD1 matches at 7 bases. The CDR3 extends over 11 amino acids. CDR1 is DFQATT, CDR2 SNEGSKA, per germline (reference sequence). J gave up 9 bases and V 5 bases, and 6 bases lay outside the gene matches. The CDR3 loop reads CSALLQGKAFF. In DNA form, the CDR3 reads TGCAGTGCTCTCTTACAGGGGAAAGCTTTCTTT.

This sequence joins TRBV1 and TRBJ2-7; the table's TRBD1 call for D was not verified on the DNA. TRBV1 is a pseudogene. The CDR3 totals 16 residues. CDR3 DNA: TGCACCAGCAGCCAAGATAGGGACAGGGAAACCTACGAGCAGTACTTC. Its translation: CTSSQDRDRETYEQYF.

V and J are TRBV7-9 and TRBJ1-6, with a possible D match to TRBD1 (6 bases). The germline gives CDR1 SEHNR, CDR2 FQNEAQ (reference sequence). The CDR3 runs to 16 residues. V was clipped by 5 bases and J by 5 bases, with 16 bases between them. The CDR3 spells CASSLRDTVDNSPLHF. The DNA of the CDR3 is TGTGCCAGCAGCCTCCGGGACACCGTTGATAATTCACCCCTCCACTTT.

CDR3 sequence (DNA): TGTGCCAGCAGTTTATTTAGCGGGAGGGGCCGGCTCCATGAGCAGTTCTTC. This codes for CASSLFSGRGRLHEQFF. The rearrangement links TRBV27 to TRBJ2-1; 11 nucleotides agree with TRBD2. V lost 1 base, J lost 8 bases, and 10 bases stayed unmatched. This CDR3 has 17 amino acids. Germline CDR1 reads MNHEY; CDR2 reads SMNVEV (reference sequence).

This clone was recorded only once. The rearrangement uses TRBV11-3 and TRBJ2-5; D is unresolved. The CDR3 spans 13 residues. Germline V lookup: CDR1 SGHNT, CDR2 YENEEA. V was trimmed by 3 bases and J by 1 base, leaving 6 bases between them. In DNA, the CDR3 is TGTGCCAGCAGCTTGGGCAGCCAAGAGACCCAGTACTTC. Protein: CASSLGSQETQYF.

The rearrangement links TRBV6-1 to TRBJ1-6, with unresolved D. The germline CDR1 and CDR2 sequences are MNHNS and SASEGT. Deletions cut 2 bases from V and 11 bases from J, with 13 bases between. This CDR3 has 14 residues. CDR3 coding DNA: TGTGCCAGCAGTGAATACCGGAGTTTAGCACCCCTCCACTTT. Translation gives CASSEYRSLAPLHF.

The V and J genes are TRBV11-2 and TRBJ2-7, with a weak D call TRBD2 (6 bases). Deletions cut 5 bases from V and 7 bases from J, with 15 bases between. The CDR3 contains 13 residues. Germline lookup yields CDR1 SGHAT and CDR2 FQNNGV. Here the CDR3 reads CASSPRLGEEQYF. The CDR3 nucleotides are TGTGCCAGCAGCCCTAGACTAGGGGAAGAGCAGTACTTC.

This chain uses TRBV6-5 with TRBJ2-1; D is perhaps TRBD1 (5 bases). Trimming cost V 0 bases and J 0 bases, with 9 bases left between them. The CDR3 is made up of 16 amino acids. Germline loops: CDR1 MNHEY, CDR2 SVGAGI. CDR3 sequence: CASSYSGRSSYNEQFF. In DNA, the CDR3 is TGTGCCAGCAGTTACTCGGGGCGTAGCTCCTACAATGAGCAGTTCTTC.